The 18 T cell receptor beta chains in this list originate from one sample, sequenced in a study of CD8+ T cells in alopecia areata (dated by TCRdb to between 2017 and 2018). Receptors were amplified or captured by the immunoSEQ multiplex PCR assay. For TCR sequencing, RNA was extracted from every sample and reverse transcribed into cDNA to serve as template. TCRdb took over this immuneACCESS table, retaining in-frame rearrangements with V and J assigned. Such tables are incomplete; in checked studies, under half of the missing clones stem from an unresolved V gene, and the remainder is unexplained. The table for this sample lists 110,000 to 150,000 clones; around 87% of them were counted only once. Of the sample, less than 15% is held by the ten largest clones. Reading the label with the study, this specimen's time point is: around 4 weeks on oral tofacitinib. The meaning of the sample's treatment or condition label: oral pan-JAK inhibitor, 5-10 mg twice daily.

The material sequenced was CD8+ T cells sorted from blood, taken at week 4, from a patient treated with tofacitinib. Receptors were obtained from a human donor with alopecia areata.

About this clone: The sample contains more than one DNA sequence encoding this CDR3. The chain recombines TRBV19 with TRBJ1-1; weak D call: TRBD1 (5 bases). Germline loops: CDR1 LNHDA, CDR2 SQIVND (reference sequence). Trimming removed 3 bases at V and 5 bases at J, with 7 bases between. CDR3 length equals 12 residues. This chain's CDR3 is CASSIPGTEAFF. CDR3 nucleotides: TGTGCCAGTAGTATTCCAGGGACTGAAGCTTTCTTT.

The CDR3 sequence is CASSYGAPLEETQYF. CDR3 DNA: TGTGCCAGCAGTTACGGCGCCCCGCTGGAGGAGACCCAGTACTTC. V usage is TRBV6-5 and J usage is TRBJ2-5; D is unresolved. The CDR3 totals 15 residues. V was cut by 2 bases and J by 5 bases, with 15 bases left in between. Germline CDR1 is MNHEY and CDR2 is SVGAGI.

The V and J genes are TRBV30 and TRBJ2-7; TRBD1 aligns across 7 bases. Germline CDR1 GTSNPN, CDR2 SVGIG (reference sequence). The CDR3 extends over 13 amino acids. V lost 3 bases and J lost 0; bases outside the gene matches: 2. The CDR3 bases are TGTGCCTGGAGGGACAGGAGCTCCTACGAGCAGTACTTC. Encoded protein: CAWRDRSSYEQYF.

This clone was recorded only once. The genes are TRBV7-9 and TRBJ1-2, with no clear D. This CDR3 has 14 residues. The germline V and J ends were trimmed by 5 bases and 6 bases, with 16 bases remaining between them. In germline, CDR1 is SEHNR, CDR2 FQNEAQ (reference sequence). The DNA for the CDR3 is TGTGCCAGCAGCCCCCTGGCGGTTCACCATGGCTACACCTTC. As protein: CASSPLAVHHGYTF.

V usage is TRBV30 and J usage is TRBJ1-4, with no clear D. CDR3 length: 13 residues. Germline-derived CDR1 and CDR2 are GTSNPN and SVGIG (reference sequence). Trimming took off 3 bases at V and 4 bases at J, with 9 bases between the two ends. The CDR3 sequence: CAWSGPLNEKLFF. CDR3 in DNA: TGTGCCTGGAGCGGTCCACTTAATGAAAAACTGTTTTTT.

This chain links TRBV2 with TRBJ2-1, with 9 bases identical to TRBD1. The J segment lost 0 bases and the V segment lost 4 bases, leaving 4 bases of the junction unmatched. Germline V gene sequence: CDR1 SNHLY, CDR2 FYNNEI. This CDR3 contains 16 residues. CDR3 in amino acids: CASSGRQGDSYNEQFF. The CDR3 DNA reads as TGTGCCAGCAGTGGGAGACAGGGGGACTCCTACAATGAGCAGTTCTTC.

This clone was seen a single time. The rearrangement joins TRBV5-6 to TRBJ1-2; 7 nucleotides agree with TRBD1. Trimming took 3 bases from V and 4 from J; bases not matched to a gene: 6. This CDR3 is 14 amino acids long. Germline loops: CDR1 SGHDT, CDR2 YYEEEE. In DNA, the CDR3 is TGTGCCAGCAGCTCCGGACAGGAAATCTATGGCTACACCTTC. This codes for CASSSGQEIYGYTF.

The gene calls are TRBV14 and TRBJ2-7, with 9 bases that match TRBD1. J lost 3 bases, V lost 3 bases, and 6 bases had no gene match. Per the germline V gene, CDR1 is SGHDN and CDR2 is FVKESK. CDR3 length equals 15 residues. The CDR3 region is CASSQPGTGFYEQYF. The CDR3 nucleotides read TGTGCCAGCAGCCAGCCCGGGACAGGGTTCTACGAGCAGTACTTC.

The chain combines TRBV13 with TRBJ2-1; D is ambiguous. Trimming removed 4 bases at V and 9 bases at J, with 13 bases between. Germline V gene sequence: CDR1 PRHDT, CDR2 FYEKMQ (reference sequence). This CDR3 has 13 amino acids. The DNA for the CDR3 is TGTGCCAGCAGCTCGAGGTCGTTGTTTGAGCAGTTCTTC. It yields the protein CASSSRSLFEQFF.

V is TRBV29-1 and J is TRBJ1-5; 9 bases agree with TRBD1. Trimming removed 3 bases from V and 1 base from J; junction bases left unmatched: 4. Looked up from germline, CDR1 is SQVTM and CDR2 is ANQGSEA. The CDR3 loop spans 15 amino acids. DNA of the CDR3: TGCAGCGTTGAGACAGGACAGGGGAGCAATCAGCCCCAGCATTTT. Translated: CSVETGQGSNQPQHF.

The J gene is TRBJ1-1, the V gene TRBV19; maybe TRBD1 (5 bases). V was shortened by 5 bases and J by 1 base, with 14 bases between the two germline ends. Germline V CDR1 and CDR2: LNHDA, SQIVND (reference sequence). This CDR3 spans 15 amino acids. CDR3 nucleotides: TGTGCCAGTAGTCACCCGGGGGGTGCGAACACTGAAGCTTTCTTT. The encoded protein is CASSHPGGANTEAFF.

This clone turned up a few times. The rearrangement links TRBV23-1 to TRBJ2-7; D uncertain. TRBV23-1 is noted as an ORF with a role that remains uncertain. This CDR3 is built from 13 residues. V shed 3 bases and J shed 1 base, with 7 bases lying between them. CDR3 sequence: CASSHRRSYEQYF. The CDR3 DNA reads TGCGCCAGCAGTCACCGAAGGTCCTACGAGCAGTACTTC.

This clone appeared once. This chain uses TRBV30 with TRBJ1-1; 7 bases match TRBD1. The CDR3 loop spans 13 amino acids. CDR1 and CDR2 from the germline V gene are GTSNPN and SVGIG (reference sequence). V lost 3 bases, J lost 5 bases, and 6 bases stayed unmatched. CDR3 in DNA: TGTGCCTGGAGCGCGACAGGGCGGACTGAAGCTTTCTTT. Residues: CAWSATGRTEAFF.

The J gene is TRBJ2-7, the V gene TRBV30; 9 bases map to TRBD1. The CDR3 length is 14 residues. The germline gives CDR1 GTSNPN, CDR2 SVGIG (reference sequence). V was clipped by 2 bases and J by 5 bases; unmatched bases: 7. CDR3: CAWSTGQGYHEQYF. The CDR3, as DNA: TGTGCCTGGAGTACGGGACAGGGATATCACGAGCAGTACTTC.

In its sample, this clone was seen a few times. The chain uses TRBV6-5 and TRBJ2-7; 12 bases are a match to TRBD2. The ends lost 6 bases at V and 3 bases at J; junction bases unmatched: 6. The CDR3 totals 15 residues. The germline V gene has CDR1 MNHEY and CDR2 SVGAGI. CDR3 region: CASSPSGRAIYEQYF. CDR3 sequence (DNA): TGTGCCAGCAGCCCTAGCGGGAGGGCCATCTACGAGCAGTACTTC.

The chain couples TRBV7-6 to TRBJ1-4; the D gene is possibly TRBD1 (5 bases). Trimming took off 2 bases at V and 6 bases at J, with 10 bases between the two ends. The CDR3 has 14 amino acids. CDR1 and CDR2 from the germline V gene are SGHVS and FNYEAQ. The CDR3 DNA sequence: TGTGCCAGCAGCTTACGGCGGGGGGATGAAAAACTGTTTTTT. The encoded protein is CASSLRRGDEKLFF.

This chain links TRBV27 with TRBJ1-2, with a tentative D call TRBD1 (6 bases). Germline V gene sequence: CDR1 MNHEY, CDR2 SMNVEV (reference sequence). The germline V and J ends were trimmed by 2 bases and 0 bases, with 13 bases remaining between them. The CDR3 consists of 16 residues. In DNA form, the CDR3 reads TGTGCCAGCAGTTTAGGGGTAGGGGGGACTAACTATGGCTACACCTTC. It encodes CASSLGVGGTNYGYTF.

In DNA form, the CDR3 reads TGTGCCAGCAGTTACTCGCCAGGGGGCAATGAGCAGTTCTTC. Protein product: CASSYSPGGNEQFF. V usage is TRBV6-6 and J usage is TRBJ2-1, with 7 bases fitting TRBD1. Trimming cost V 0 bases and J 6 bases; bases outside gene matches: 2. The CDR3 sequence is 14 residues long. Germline assignment: CDR1 MNHNY and CDR2 SVGAGI (reference sequence).